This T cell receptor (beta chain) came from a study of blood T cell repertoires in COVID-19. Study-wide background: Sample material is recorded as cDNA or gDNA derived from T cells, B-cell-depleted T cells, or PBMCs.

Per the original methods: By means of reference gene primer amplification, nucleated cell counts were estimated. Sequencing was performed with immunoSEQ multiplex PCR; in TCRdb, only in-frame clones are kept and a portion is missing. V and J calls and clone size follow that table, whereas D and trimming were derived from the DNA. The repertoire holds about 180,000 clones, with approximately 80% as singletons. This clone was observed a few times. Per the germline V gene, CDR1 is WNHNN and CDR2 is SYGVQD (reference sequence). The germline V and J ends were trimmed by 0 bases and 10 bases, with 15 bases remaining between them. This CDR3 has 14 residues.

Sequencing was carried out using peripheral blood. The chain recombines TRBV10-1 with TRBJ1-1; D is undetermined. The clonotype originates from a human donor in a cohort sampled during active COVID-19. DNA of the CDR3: TGCGCCAGCAGTGAGTCGATAGGAGAACGGGGAGCTTTCTTT. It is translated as CASSESIGERGAFF.